Listed below are T cell receptor beta chains from one sample, sequenced in a study of blood T cell repertoires in COVID-19. Sequencing was performed with immunoSEQ multiplex PCR; in TCRdb, only in-frame clones are kept and a portion is missing. Of around 220,000 clones listed, approximately 80% were seen once; the top ten hold roughly 4%. Material for sequencing was peripheral blood. These TCRs come from a woman in her thirties or forties with active or convalescent COVID-19. CDR3s include the opening cysteine and the closing phenylalanine or tryptophan. A D gene is named only where the DNA matches it firmly. Size tells how often a clone was seen (once, few, many) or the class of an expanded clone, and some rows leave it out.

15,TRBD1,-,TRBJ1-1,TRBV14,CASSLGQGGDTEAFF,TGTGCCAGCAGCCTGGGACAGGGAGGGGACACTGAAGCTTTCTTT
17,TRBD1,-,TRBJ1-3,TRBV30,CAWSVRRDRGPGNTIYF,TGTGCCTGGAGTGTACGCAGAGACAGGGGACCTGGAAACACCATATATTTT
15,-,-,TRBJ1-1,TRBV5-1,CASSLEGGRLTEAFF,TGCGCCAGCAGCTTGGAAGGAGGGCGGTTAACTGAAGCTTTCTTT
11,-,few,TRBJ2-3,TRBV2,CASREAAAQYF,TGTGCCAGCAGAGAAGCAGCTGCGCAGTATTTT
13,TRBD1,-,TRBJ2-7,TRBV6-5,CASSRTGLYEQYF,TGTGCCAGCAGTCGGACAGGGCTCTACGAGCAGTACTTC
18,TRBD2,once,TRBJ2-1,TRBV11-2,CASSPGLAGGRSYNEQFF,TGTGCCAGCAGCCCGGGACTAGCGGGGGGGCGGTCCTACAATGAGCAGTTCTTC
14,TRBD2,few,TRBJ2-3,TRBV5-4,CASSGSGGSDTQYF,TGTGCCAGCAGTGGTAGCGGGGGATCAGATACGCAGTATTTT
15,-,-,TRBJ1-3,TRBV7-9,CASSLARGSGNTIYF,TGTGCCAGCAGCTTAGCGCGGGGCTCTGGAAACACCATATATTTT
15,TRBD1,-,TRBJ1-4,TRBV5-1,CASSLFSDRGEKLFF,TGCGCCAGCAGCTTGTTCTCGGACAGGGGGGAAAAACTGTTTTTT
15,TRBD1,once,TRBJ1-4,TRBV3-1/TRBV3-2,CASSQEVQGDEKLFF,TGTGCCAGCAGCCAAGAGGTGCAGGGGGATGAAAAACTGTTTTTT
15,-,-,TRBJ1-1,TRBV18,CASSVRQILNTEAFF,TGTGCCAGCTCAGTAAGACAAATTTTGAACACTGAAGCTTTCTTT
15,TRBD1,-,TRBJ1-3,TRBV28,CASITRTGAGNTIYF,TGTGCCAGCATTACCCGGACAGGGGCTGGAAACACCATATATTTT
13,-,-,TRBJ1-1,TRBV11-2,CASSADRNTEAFF,TGTGCCAGCAGCGCCGACAGAAACACTGAAGCTTTCTTT
14,-,-,TRBJ2-3,TRBV7-3,CASSSTWSTDTQYF,TGTGCCAGCAGCTCGACTTGGAGCACAGATACGCAGTATTTT
16,TRBD2,few,TRBJ2-1,TRBV7-6,CASSLVARGDYNEQFF,TGTGCCAGCAGCTTAGTTGCGCGGGGGGATTACAATGAGCAGTTCTTC
14,TRBD1,once,TRBJ1-2,TRBV6-5,CASSYSGQGRGYTF,TGTGCCAGCAGTTACTCAGGACAGGGGAGGGGCTACACCTTC
14,TRBD1,many,TRBJ2-3,TRBV7-3,CASSFGQGVDTQYF,TGTGCCAGCAGCTTCGGACAGGGAGTAGATACGCAGTATTTT
16,TRBD2,once,TRBJ2-1,TRBV7-9,CASSPPLRGGDNEQFF,TGTGCCAGCAGCCCCCCCCTGCGCGGGGGAGACAATGAGCAGTTCTTC
15,TRBD1,few,TRBJ1-2,TRBV7-2,CASSFTGTGYYGYTF,TGTGCCAGCAGCTTTACCGGGACAGGCTACTATGGCTACACCTTC
15,TRBD2,-,TRBJ2-3,TRBV5-1,CASSPTAGVTDTQYF,TGCGCCAGCAGCCCCACCGCGGGGGTCACAGATACGCAGTATTTT
14,-,-,TRBJ1-2,TRBV18,CASSPTPGPNGYTF,TGTGCCAGCTCACCAACCCCAGGGCCTAATGGCTACACCTTC
16,TRBD2,-,TRBJ2-5,TRBV6-5,CASSYRIAGDGETQYF,TGTGCCAGCAGTTACCGGATAGCGGGGGATGGGGAGACCCAGTACTTC
13,-,few,TRBJ1-2,TRBV3-1/TRBV3-2,CASSQVTNYGYTF,TGTGCCAGCAGCCAAGTCACTAACTATGGCTACACCTTC
13,-,-,TRBJ1-1,TRBV5-1,CASSFRGNYEAFF,TGCGCCAGCAGCTTTCGGGGGAACTACGAAGCTTTCTTT
12,-,-,TRBJ2-7,TRBV25-1,CASSASGYEQYF,TGTGCCAGCAGTGCCTCGGGATACGAGCAGTACTTC
14,TRBD1,-,TRBJ2-7,TRBV27,CASSRRQGAWEQYF,TGTGCCAGCAGCCGTAGACAGGGGGCTTGGGAGCAGTACTTC
15,-,-,TRBJ2-1,TRBV5-1,CASSLGPPKHNEQFF,TGCGCCAGCAGCTTGGGGCCGCCGAAACACAATGAGCAGTTCTTC
14,-,-,TRBJ2-5,TRBV5-1,CASSLAQAQMTQYF,TGCGCCAGCAGCTTGGCACAGGCCCAGATGACCCAGTACTTC
16,-,-,TRBJ1-2,TRBV11-2,CASSLEVDIPTNGYTF,TGTGCCAGCAGCTTAGAAGTTGACATCCCGACGAATGGCTACACCTTC
13,-,-,TRBJ2-1,TRBV10-3,CAISGGADNEQFF,TGTGCCATCAGTGGTGGGGCGGACAATGAGCAGTTCTTC
17,-,few,TRBJ1-1,TRBV19,CASSIRDGRLMRTEAFF,TGTGCCAGTAGTATTAGGGACGGGAGGCTTATGAGGACTGAAGCTTTCTTT
15,TRBD2,-,TRBJ2-3,TRBV5-4,CASRGVAGFTDTQYF,TGTGCCTCCCGAGGGGTAGCGGGATTCACAGATACGCAGTATTTT
15,TRBD1,-,TRBJ2-2,TRBV24-1,CATSDGTGESGELFF,TGTGCCACCAGTGACGGGACAGGGGAGTCCGGGGAGCTGTTTTTT
15,TRBD1,-,TRBJ1-4,TRBV15,CATSRDLQGNEKLFF,TGTGCCACCAGCAGAGATCTACAGGGGAATGAAAAACTGTTTTTT
14,-,few,TRBJ1-2,TRBV12-5,CASGLLPGVKGYTF,TGTGCTAGTGGTTTGCTCCCAGGGGTGAAAGGCTACACCTTC
15,TRBD1,-,TRBJ1-5,TRBV10-3,CAISEGQGGAQPQHF,TGTGCCATCAGTGAGGGGCAGGGGGGAGCTCAGCCCCAGCATTTT
14,-,-,TRBJ1-6,TRBV5-5,CASSSISPNSPLHF,TGTGCCAGCAGCTCCATCAGTCCCAATTCACCCCTCCACTTT
15,TRBD2,many,TRBJ2-5,TRBV7-8,CASTRTRLQKETQYF,TGTGCCAGCACCCGGACTAGACTCCAAAAAGAGACCCAGTACTTC
16,TRBD1,-,TRBJ2-4,TRBV7-9,CASSIWDSLAKNIQYF,TGTGCCAGCAGCATATGGGACAGTTTAGCCAAAAACATTCAGTACTTC
13,-,once,TRBJ1-1,TRBV5-1,CASKAAGLTEAFF,TGCGCCAGCAAGGCCGCTGGACTCACTGAAGCTTTCTTT